Listed below are T cell receptor beta chains from one sample, sequenced in a study of blood T cell repertoires in COVID-19. Profiled with immunoSEQ multiplex PCR; TCRdb holds only in-frame clones, not every one. This table holds tens of thousands of clones, 65% to 90% found once. The material sequenced was peripheral blood. Receptors were obtained from a human donor in a cohort sampled during active COVID-19. CDR3s include the opening cysteine and the closing phenylalanine or tryptophan. The order of the fields is V gene, J gene, CDR3 protein.

v_call: TRBV7-6
j_call: TRBJ2-2
cdr3_aa: CASSAPSGRGNTGELFF

v_call: TRBV6-5
j_call: TRBJ2-7
cdr3_aa: CASSFQGVQYEQYF

v_call: TRBV5-1
j_call: TRBJ2-2
cdr3_aa: CASSHTTGDTGELFF

v_call: TRBV28
j_call: TRBJ2-2
cdr3_aa: CASAHIISGELFF

v_call: TRBV11-3
j_call: TRBJ1-6
cdr3_aa: CASSLGTGGYNSPLHF

v_call: TRBV27
j_call: TRBJ1-2
cdr3_aa: CASSSVGTGQGYTF

v_call: TRBV5-1
j_call: TRBJ1-2
cdr3_aa: CASRLETGGGYTF

v_call: TRBV19
j_call: TRBJ1-1
cdr3_aa: CASKSNGQITEAFF

v_call: TRBV11-3
j_call: TRBJ2-1
cdr3_aa: CASSLGQAHNEQFF

v_call: TRBV6-2/TRBV6-3
j_call: TRBJ1-2
cdr3_aa: CASSGQLINYGYTF

v_call: TRBV18
j_call: TRBJ2-7
cdr3_aa: CASSRQGPYEQYF

v_call: TRBV18
j_call: TRBJ1-6
cdr3_aa: CASSRAIAAENSPLHF

v_call: TRBV14
j_call: TRBJ2-3
cdr3_aa: CASSAGGAILNTQYF

v_call: TRBV4-3
j_call: TRBJ2-7
cdr3_aa: CASSRTGAGREQYF